The clone carrying this T cell receptor (beta chain) has a single count. No antigen is known for it. Here immunoSEQ multiplex PCR was the method, and the copy in TCRdb shows in-frame clones only, minus some. Among 150,000 to 160,000 clones listed, roughly nine tenths were seen once. This sample was taken from a study of T cell responses to AZD1222 COVID-19 vaccine. Study-wide findings and caveats: Seropositive status at baseline applied to only a handful of AZD1222 recipients. Variant regions that are unmutated are reportedly the target of nearly half of spike-specific TCRs. Possibly, clonal diversity was underestimated; donors were largely white British and included more females.

Germline loops: CDR1 MNHEY, CDR2 SVGEGT. This CDR3 contains 12 residues. V shed 4 bases and J 10 bases; nucleotides not matched to a gene: 3. Sequencing was performed on peripheral blood, taken after recovery from COVID-19. This TCR was recovered from an adult who had recovered from COVID-19. The V and J genes are TRBV6-2 or TRBV6-3 and TRBJ2-1; 8 nucleotides align to TRBD1. The CDR3: CASSSTGVEQFF. CDR3 in DNA: TGTGCCAGCAGTTCGACAGGGGTCGAGCAGTTCTTC.